These T cell receptor beta chains were read from a single sample in a study of memory CD4+ T cells and cytomegalovirus serostatus. Clones were read by immunoSEQ multiplex PCR, and TCRdb kept only the in-frame ones, dropping some. Of tens of thousands of clones listed, about 68% are singletons. Sequenced sample: memory CD4+ T cells from blood. Receptors were obtained from an adult in good health and CMV-seropositive. CDR3s include the opening cysteine and the closing phenylalanine or tryptophan. D genes are given only for firm matches. A clone size is listed for some rows: how often the clone was seen (once, few, many), or a class if it is expanded.

TRBV30	TRBJ2-1	-	TRBD1	CAFADREWLFF	TGTGCCTTCGCGGACAGGGAGTGGTTGTTCTTC
TRBV13	TRBJ2-3	-	-	CASSSRDASTDTQYF	TGTGCCAGCAGCTCCCGGGACGCTAGCACAGATACGCAGTATTTT
TRBV11-2	TRBJ2-3	-	-	CASTLGGGPQYF	TGTGCCAGCACCCTAGGGGGGGGCCCGCAGTATTTT
TRBV19	TRBJ2-2	-	-	CASSMRGARGRTGELFF	TGTGCCAGTAGTATGAGGGGGGCGAGGGGCCGGACCGGGGAGCTGTTTTTT
TRBV29-1	TRBJ2-5	-	-	CSVDRGSGETQYF	TGCAGCGTTGATCGGGGTTCGGGTGAGACCCAGTACTTC
TRBV4-3	TRBJ1-2	-	TRBD1	CASSQAGTGYGYTF	TGCGCCAGCAGCCAAGCCGGGACAGGGTATGGCTACACCTTC
TRBV7-9	TRBJ2-3	-	TRBD2	CASRILAGNTDTQYF	TGTGCCAGCAGAATTCTAGCGGGAAACACAGATACGCAGTATTTT
TRBV7-2	TRBJ2-7	-	-	CASSSAAWNQYEQYF	TGTGCCAGCAGTTCCGCCGCGTGGAACCAATACGAGCAGTACTTC
TRBV11-2	TRBJ1-4	-	-	CASSLQDGTNEKLFF	TGTGCCAGCAGCCTCCAGGACGGAACTAATGAAAAACTGTTTTTT
TRBV7-9	TRBJ2-1	-	-	CASSLGANNEQFF	TGTGCCAGCAGCTTAGGGGCCAACAATGAGCAGTTCTTC
TRBV5-4	TRBJ1-1	-	TRBD1	CASSRWGQGLSAFF	TGTGCCAGCAGCCGTTGGGGACAGGGTTTGTCAGCTTTCTTT
TRBV7-2	TRBJ2-5	-	TRBD2	CASSLTGLVGETQYF	TGTGCCAGCAGCTTAACGGGACTAGTTGGAGAGACCCAGTACTTC
TRBV4-3	TRBJ2-7	-	TRBD1	CASSQAYRDSREQYF	TGCGCCAGCAGCCAAGCTTACAGGGACAGTAGGGAGCAGTACTTC
TRBV23-1	TRBJ1-5	-	-	CASSQPRAGVSNQPQHF	TGCGCCAGCAGTCAACCACGGGCAGGAGTTAGCAATCAGCCCCAGCATTTT
TRBV30	TRBJ2-6	few	TRBD1	CAWRNRGSGANVLTF	TGTGCCTGGAGAAACAGGGGATCCGGGGCCAACGTCCTGACTTTC
TRBV5-1	TRBJ1-1	once	-	CASSGGQNTEAFF	TGCGCCAGCAGCGGGGGGCAGAACACTGAAGCTTTCTTT
TRBV6-5	TRBJ1-3	few	TRBD1	CASSDQGTGSNTIYF	TGTGCCAGCAGCGACCAAGGGACAGGGAGCAACACCATATATTTT
TRBV13	TRBJ2-1	-	-	CASSLGSHRVNEQFF	TGTGCCAGCAGCTTAGGCAGCCACAGGGTGAATGAGCAGTTCTTC
TRBV7-3	TRBJ2-7	-	-	CASSLSGTYEQYF	TGTGCCAGCAGCTTAAGTGGGACCTACGAGCAGTACTTC
TRBV18	TRBJ1-2	-	TRBD1	CASSPNYRQGRAGYTF	TGTGCCAGCTCACCGAATTACAGACAGGGAAGGGCTGGCTACACCTTC
TRBV6-1	TRBJ2-7	-	-	CASSEFGEQYF	TGTGCCAGCAGTGAATTTGGCGAGCAGTACTTC
TRBV5-6	TRBJ1-4	few	TRBD1	CASSGSGTANEKLFF	TGTGCCAGCAGCGGATCCGGGACAGCCAATGAAAAACTGTTTTTT
TRBV2	TRBJ1-1	medium-sized	-	CASSASRTEAFF	TGTGCCAGCAGTGCCAGCCGCACTGAAGCTTTCTTT
TRBV11-3	TRBJ2-3	-	-	CASSPSWGKGGDTQYF	TGTGCCAGCAGCCCCTCGTGGGGAAAGGGTGGAGATACGCAGTATTTT
TRBV4-1	TRBJ1-1	-	-	CASSQDRFSQTMAFF	TGCGCCAGCAGCCAAGATCGATTCAGCCAGACCATGGCTTTCTTT
TRBV11-3	TRBJ2-5	-	-	CASSLDEETQYF	TGTGCCAGCAGCTTAGATGAAGAGACCCAGTACTTC
TRBV28	TRBJ2-7	-	-	CASSSPQKGHEQYF	TGTGCCAGCAGTTCCCCCCAAAAAGGGCACGAGCAGTACTTC
TRBV7-8	TRBJ2-5	once	TRBD2	CASSAGGEETQYF	TGTGCCAGCAGCGCCGGGGGGGAAGAGACCCAGTACTTC
TRBV7-3	TRBJ2-3	-	-	CASSSPPFSPDTQYF	TGTGCCAGCAGCTCCCCGCCCTTCTCGCCCGATACGCAGTATTTT
TRBV11-3	TRBJ2-1	-	TRBD2	CASGIPTSGSGEQFF	TGTGCCAGCGGCATACCGACTAGCGGGAGTGGCGAGCAGTTCTTC
TRBV9	TRBJ1-2	-	TRBD1	CASSAQGAGYTF	TGTGCCAGCAGCGCACAGGGGGCTGGCTACACCTTC
TRBV5-1	TRBJ2-3	-	TRBD1	CASKQGASDTQYF	TGCGCCAGCAAACAGGGGGCGTCAGATACGCAGTATTTT
TRBV5-3	TRBJ1-5	-	-	CARSPSRGNQPQHF	TGTGCCAGAAGCCCCTCAAGGGGAAATCAGCCCCAGCATTTT
TRBV2	TRBJ1-2	-	-	CASIRGSSDGYTF	TGTGCCAGCATTCGGGGCAGTTCTGATGGCTACACCTTC
TRBV5-6	TRBJ2-1	-	-	CASSGAGADNEQFF	TGTGCCAGCAGCGGCGCGGGGGCAGACAATGAGCAGTTCTTC
TRBV7-9	TRBJ2-2	-	TRBD2	CASSRRESGELFF	TGTGCCAGCAGCCGGCGGGAGTCCGGGGAGCTGTTTTTT
TRBV6-6	TRBJ2-1	-	TRBD2	CASVGTSNFNEQFF	TGTGCCAGCGTAGGGACTAGCAACTTCAATGAGCAGTTCTTC
TRBV18	TRBJ2-2	-	TRBD2	CASSPAGAGELFF	TGTGCCAGCTCACCTGCGGGGGCCGGGGAGCTGTTTTTT
TRBV9	TRBJ1-1	-	-	CASSVSKYNPMNTEAFF	TGTGCCAGCAGCGTAAGTAAATACAACCCGATGAACACTGAAGCTTTCTTT
TRBV7-9	TRBJ2-1	-	-	CASSFGYSSYNEQFF	TGTGCCAGCAGCTTCGGCTACTCTTCCTACAATGAGCAGTTCTTC
TRBV19	TRBJ1-5	-	TRBD1	CASSSHQSPGGRQPQHF	TGTGCCAGTAGTTCCCACCAATCGCCAGGGGGCCGTCAGCCCCAGCATTTT
TRBV10-1	TRBJ1-4	-	TRBD1	CASTRGPGEKLFF	TGCGCCAGCACCAGGGGGCCGGGTGAAAAACTGTTTTTT
TRBV5-4	TRBJ2-2	-	-	CASSLVSIPNTGELFF	TGTGCCAGCAGCTTGGTCTCTATTCCGAACACCGGGGAGCTGTTTTTT
TRBV19	TRBJ1-5	-	-	CASSRTYQPQHF	TGTGCCAGTAGCCGGACGTATCAGCCCCAGCATTTT
TRBV5-1	TRBJ1-3	-	TRBD1	CASSLGTGEDTIYF	TGCGCCAGCAGCTTGGGGACAGGGGAGGACACCATATATTTT
TRBV11-2	TRBJ2-2	-	-	CASSLEETGELFF	TGTGCCAGCAGCTTAGAGGAGACCGGGGAGCTGTTTTTT
TRBV5-6	TRBJ2-2	-	-	CASSLLAHTRELFF	TGTGCCAGCAGCCTCCTAGCGCACACGAGGGAGCTGTTTTTT
TRBV7-9	TRBJ2-7	-	-	CASSRRPRDTPYEQYF	TGTGCCAGCAGCAGAAGACCCCGGGACACCCCCTACGAGCAGTACTTC
TRBV29-1	TRBJ1-4	-	-	CSVKGVDNEKLFF	TGCAGCGTTAAAGGGGTCGATAATGAAAAACTGTTTTTT
TRBV28	TRBJ2-5	-	-	CASTTRVGQETQYF	TGTGCCAGCACGACCCGGGTTGGGCAAGAGACCCAGTACTTC
TRBV7-2	TRBJ2-7	-	-	CASSLEAAGSYEQYF	TGTGCCAGCAGCTTAGAGGCGGCGGGATCCTACGAGCAGTACTTC
TRBV2	TRBJ2-7	-	TRBD2	CASCSGRGEQYF	TGCGCCAGCTGTAGCGGGAGAGGCGAGCAGTACTTC
TRBV12-5	TRBJ2-3	-	-	CASGLTTDTQYF	TGTGCTAGTGGTTTGACCACAGATACGCAGTATTTT
TRBV18	TRBJ2-7	-	-	CASSTRPYEQYF	TGTGCCAGCTCAACTCGTCCCTACGAGCAGTACTTC
TRBV30	TRBJ1-5	-	-	CAWSVMSGGQPQHF	TGTGCCTGGAGTGTAATGTCTGGGGGGCAGCCCCAGCATTTT
TRBV11-1	TRBJ2-2	-	TRBD2	CASSTGAGVGELFF	TGTGCCAGCAGCACCGGAGCGGGAGTGGGGGAGCTGTTTTTT
TRBV2	TRBJ2-3	-	-	CASTEYTQYF	TGTGCCAGCACTGAGTATACGCAGTATTTT
TRBV28	TRBJ2-5	-	-	CASSYSGTQETQYF	TGTGCCAGCAGTTACTCCGGGACCCAAGAGACCCAGTACTTC